These 31 T cell receptor beta chains originate from one sample sequenced in a study of T cell changes during pregnancy in multiple sclerosis. Clones were read by immunoSEQ multiplex PCR, and TCRdb kept only the in-frame ones, dropping some. The table lists fewer than 130,000 clones, 80% to 95% of them singletons. The sample here was peripheral blood, taken after pregnancy. These receptors all come from a female donor with multiple sclerosis, enrolled in a pregnancy study.

The genes are TRBV6-1 and TRBJ2-2, with unresolved D. V gave up 6 bases and J gave up 7 bases, with 12 bases separating them. CDR1 and CDR2 (germline): MNHNS, SASEGT. The CDR3 is 13 amino acids. CDR3 DNA sequence: TGTGCCAGCAGACTTGAGACGGGCGGGGAGCTGTTTTTT. This gives the protein CASRLETGGELFF.

The chain carries TRBV11-3 and TRBJ2-1; weak D call: TRBD1 (6 bases). Trimming took off 5 bases at V and 5 bases at J, with 10 bases between the two ends. The length of the CDR3 is 13 residues. Germline V gives CDR1 SGHNT, CDR2 YENEEA. This chain's CDR3 is CASSARGNNEQFF. The CDR3 nucleotides are TGTGCCAGCAGCGCTAGGGGGAACAATGAGCAGTTCTTC.

The V and J genes are TRBV18 and TRBJ1-3, with 7 bases matching TRBD1. CDR3 length: 19 residues. V gave up 2 bases and J gave up 0 bases; unmatched junction bases: 13. Germline V lookup: CDR1 KGHSH, CDR2 LQKENI. The CDR3 sequence is CASSPGAGGTYRSGNTIYF. The CDR3 nucleotides are TGTGCCAGCTCACCAGGGGCAGGGGGTACCTACCGCTCTGGAAACACCATATATTTT. The whole variable domain, filled in from reference TRBV18 and TRBJ1-3, reads NAGVMQNPRHLVRRRGQEARLRCSPMKGHSHVYWYRQLPEEGLKFMVYLQKENIIDESGMPKERFSAEFPKEGPSILRIQQVVRGDSAAYFCASSPGAGGTYRSGNTIYFGEGSWLTVV.

CDR3 nucleotides: TGCAGCGGATCCGAGGGGGCGAACACTGAAGCTTTCTTT. This gives the protein CSGSEGANTEAFF. J is TRBJ1-1 and V is TRBV29-1; 7 bases map to TRBD1. The CDR3 is made up of 13 amino acids. Trimming at V came to 7 bases and at J to 1 base, leaving 6 bases not matched to a gene. The germline V gene encodes CDR1 SQVTM and CDR2 ANQGSEA.

This chain links TRBV9 with TRBJ2-5, with 7 bases aligning to TRBD1. V gave up 1 base and J gave up 0 bases; unmatched junction bases: 3. This CDR3 has 15 residues. Germline values: CDR1 SGDLS, CDR2 YYNGEE. The CDR3: CASSVWGQHQETQYF. In nucleotides, the CDR3 is TGTGCCAGCAGCGTATGGGGACAGCACCAAGAGACCCAGTACTTC. Combining the CDR3 with reference TRBV9 and TRBJ2-5 gives the whole variable domain DSGVTQTPKHLITATGQRVTLRCSPRSGDLSVYWYQQSLDQGLQFLIQYYNGEERAKGNILERFSAQQFPDLHSELNLSSLELGDSALYFCASSVWGQHQETQYFGPGTRLLVL.

V is TRBV29-1 and J is TRBJ1-3; 8 bases fit TRBD1. The CDR3 contains 15 residues. V was pared by 3 bases and J by 6 bases, with 10 bases of the junction left unmatched. The germline gives CDR1 SQVTM, CDR2 ANQGSEA. CDR3 coding DNA: TGCAGCGTTGAGGACAGGGCTTTAAGCGAAAACACCATATATTTT. This sequence encodes CSVEDRALSENTIYF.

This rearrangement joins TRBV11-2 to TRBJ2-7; weak D call: TRBD1 (6 bases). Germline V gene lookup returns CDR1 SGHAT and CDR2 FQNNGV. The CDR3 runs 12 residues. V was pared by 5 bases and J by 3 bases, with 8 bases between. In DNA form, the CDR3 reads TGTGCCAGCAGCCTGACAGGCTACGAGCAGTACTTC. Residues: CASSLTGYEQYF.

The chain combines TRBV4-2 with TRBJ2-1, with 8 nucleotides matching TRBD2. V gave up 0 bases and J gave up 5 bases; unmatched junction bases: 12. Germline CDR1 is LGHNA and CDR2 is YNFKEQ. The CDR3 covers 18 residues. This chain's CDR3 is CASSQEDVRGGPHNEQFF. For the CDR3, the DNA is TGTGCCAGCAGCCAAGAGGATGTACGGGGGGGCCCCCACAATGAGCAGTTCTTC.

The chain uses TRBV5-5 and TRBJ1-2; D is unresolved. The V gene's germline CDR1 is SGHKS and CDR2 YYEKEE (reference sequence). This CDR3 is 13 amino acids long. V dropped 5 bases and J dropped 3 bases, with 11 bases sitting between them. Here the CDR3 reads CASSKGEDYGYTF. The CDR3 DNA is TGTGCCAGCAGTAAGGGAGAGGACTATGGCTACACCTTC.

This clone came up once. V and J are TRBV6-5 and TRBJ1-3; maybe TRBD1 (5 bases). Germline V CDR1 and CDR2: MNHEY, SVGAGI. V was clipped by 2 bases and J by 0 bases, with 8 bases between them. The CDR3 totals 15 residues. CDR3 sequence reads: CASSYRRGSGNTIYF. The CDR3 DNA reads as TGTGCCAGCAGTTACAGGAGGGGCTCTGGAAACACCATATATTTT.

In its sample, this clone was seen once. V gene TRBV19 combines with J gene TRBJ2-2, with 8 bases that match TRBD2. This CDR3 spans 14 amino acids. Trimming removed 5 bases from V and 4 bases from J; junction bases left unmatched: 3. Per the germline V gene, CDR1 is LNHDA and CDR2 is SQIVND (reference sequence). The CDR3 is CASSSGGPTGELFF. The CDR3, as DNA: TGTGCCAGTAGTTCGGGGGGGCCCACCGGGGAGCTGTTTTTT.

The chain is built from TRBV18 and TRBJ1-6; 7 nucleotides align to TRBD1. Germline V gene sequence: CDR1 KGHSH, CDR2 LQKENI. The junction had 4 bases not matched to a gene; V was cut back by 1 base and J by 7 bases. The CDR3 consists of 15 residues. CDR3 residues: CASSPQTGANSPLHF. DNA of the CDR3: TGTGCCAGCTCACCACAAACAGGGGCGAATTCACCCCTCCACTTT.

The J gene is TRBJ1-2, the V gene TRBV19, with 9 bases matching TRBD1. V shed 4 bases and J 4 bases; nucleotides not matched to a gene: 16. Germline CDR1 is LNHDA and CDR2 is SQIVND (reference sequence). The CDR3 has 18 residues. CDR3 amino acids: CASSTTGTGYLLSYGYTF. The CDR3 DNA reads TGTGCCAGTAGTACTACCGGGACAGGGTACCTTCTCTCCTATGGCTACACCTTC.

The chain links TRBV6-1 to TRBJ1-1; 8 bases line up with TRBD1. The J segment lost 4 bases and the V segment lost 3 bases, leaving 4 bases of the junction unmatched. The CDR3 is made up of 14 amino acids. Per the germline V gene, CDR1 is MNHNS and CDR2 is SASEGT. The DNA of the CDR3 is TGTGCCAGCAGTGACGACAGGGGTAGCACTGAAGCTTTCTTT. As protein: CASSDDRGSTEAFF.

The genes are TRBV7-9 and TRBJ2-7; 8 nucleotides line up with TRBD2. Losses at the gene ends were 3 bases for V and 2 bases for J; bases not matched to a gene: 9. Per the germline V gene, CDR1 is SEHNR and CDR2 is FQNEAQ (reference sequence). This CDR3 spans 16 amino acids. CDR3 DNA sequence: TGTGCCAGCAGCTTTTCCCAGCGGGAGATTACCTACGAGCAGTACTTC. Protein: CASSFSQREITYEQYF.

This chain links TRBV4-2 with TRBJ2-4; weak D call: TRBD2 (6 bases). CDR3 length: 18 amino acids. The V gene lost 4 bases and the J gene lost 0 bases, with 19 bases spanning the gap. Germline CDR1 and CDR2: LGHNA and YNFKEQ. The CDR3 protein is CASSLIGRDSLAKNIQYF. CDR3 DNA: TGTGCCAGCAGCCTCATCGGCCGGGACTCCCTAGCCAAAAACATTCAGTACTTC.

The chain links TRBV6-6 to TRBJ1-1; unclear D gene. Germline V gene lookup returns CDR1 MNHNY and CDR2 SVGAGI (reference sequence). V lost 7 bases and J 4 bases, leaving 10 bases between the germline ends. The CDR3 is 12 residues long. CDR3 region: CASTTGITEAFF. For the CDR3, the DNA is TGTGCCAGCACCACGGGGATCACTGAAGCTTTCTTT.

This chain links TRBV19 with TRBJ1-6; D remains ambiguous. Trimming cost V 3 bases and J 7 bases, with 13 bases left between them. The CDR3 covers 15 residues. Germline CDR1 reads LNHDA; CDR2 reads SQIVND (reference sequence). The CDR3 loop is CASSIGRAGNSPLHF. CDR3 bases: TGTGCCAGTAGTATCGGGAGGGCCGGCAATTCACCCCTCCACTTT. Drawing the rest from reference TRBV19 and TRBJ1-6, the complete variable domain is DGGITQSPKYLFRKEGQNVTLSCEQNLNHDAMYWYRQDPGQGLRLIYYSQIVNDFQKGDIAEGYSVSREKKESFPLTVTSAQKNPTAFYLCASSIGRAGNSPLHFGNGTRLTVT.

The V and J genes are TRBV9 and TRBJ2-1; 8 nucleotides align to TRBD2. This CDR3 region has 11 residues. CDR1 SGDLS and CDR2 YYNGEE come from the germline V gene. V gave up 4 bases and J gave up 10 bases; unmatched junction bases: 1. The chain's CDR3 is CASSTSGEQFF. The DNA for the CDR3 is TGTGCCAGCAGCACTAGCGGAGAGCAGTTCTTC.

This clone was seen once. V and J are TRBV15 and TRBJ1-2; 7 bases match TRBD1. Trimming removed 5 bases from V and 0 bases from J; junction bases left unmatched: 6. The CDR3 contains 15 residues. CDR1 is LNHNV and CDR2 is YYDKDF in the germline V gene (reference sequence). The CDR3 protein is CATSGWDRANYGYTF. The CDR3 coding sequence is TGTGCCACCAGCGGTTGGGACAGAGCTAACTATGGCTACACCTTC.

The chain is built from TRBV14 and TRBJ2-5, with D possibly matching TRBD1 (5 bases). Germline-derived CDR1 and CDR2 are SGHDN and FVKESK. The CDR3 sequence is 15 residues long. Trimming left V 1 base short and J 1 base short, with 10 bases between. The CDR3 coding sequence is TGTGCCAGCAGCCAAGTAAAAGGGGCCCAAGAGACCCAGTACTTC. Its protein is CASSQVKGAQETQYF. The whole variable domain, remainder taken from reference TRBV14 and TRBJ2-5, is EAGVTQFPSHSVIEKGQTVTLRCDPISGHDNLYWYRRVMGKEIKFLLHFVKESKQDESGMPNNRFLAERTGGTYSTLKVQPAELEDSGVYFCASSQVKGAQETQYFGPGTRLLVL.

V gene TRBV4-1 combines with J gene TRBJ1-6; tentatively, D is TRBD1 (6 bases). The CDR3 length is 16 residues. V gave up 1 base and J gave up 5 bases, with 12 bases separating them. Germline CDR1 MGHRA, CDR2 YSYEKL. The CDR3 region is CASSQGRGMNNSPLHF. The CDR3, as DNA: TGCGCCAGCAGCCAAGGTAGGGGGATGAATAATTCACCCCTCCACTTT.

V gene TRBV7-9 combines with J gene TRBJ2-7, with D possibly being TRBD2 (6 bases). V shed 2 bases and J shed 2 bases, with 10 bases lying between them. Per germline, CDR1 SEHNR and CDR2 FQNEAQ (reference sequence). This CDR3 comprises 14 residues. The CDR3 sequence is CASSLRERAYEQYF. CDR3 bases: TGTGCCAGCAGCTTAAGGGAGCGGGCCTACGAGCAGTACTTC. Full variable domain (rest looked up from reference TRBV7-9 and TRBJ2-7): DTGVSQNPRHKITKRGQNVTFRCDPISEHNRLYWYRQTLGQGPEFLTYFQNEAQLEKSRLLSDRFSAERPKGSFSTLEIQRTEQGDSAMYLCASSLRERAYEQYFGPGTRLTVT.

This clone is a singleton in its sample. The J gene is TRBJ2-5, the V gene TRBV19, with 11 bases matching TRBD2. This CDR3 is built from 16 residues. J lost 2 bases, V lost 4 bases, and 6 bases had no gene match. Germline loops: CDR1 LNHDA, CDR2 SQIVND (reference sequence). As DNA, the CDR3 is TGTGCCAGTAGTACTAACCGACTAGCGGGACAAGAGACCCAGTACTTC. Its translation is CASSTNRLAGQETQYF.

This chain connects TRBV9 to TRBJ2-5; D is uncertain. Germline V gene sequence: CDR1 SGDLS, CDR2 YYNGEE. The V and J ends lost 0 bases and 5 bases respectively, with 5 bases between them. The CDR3 is 12 residues long. The CDR3 coding sequence is TGTGCCAGCAGCGTAGAGGAGGAGACCCAGTACTTC. It yields the protein CASSVEEETQYF.

The chain is built from TRBV27 and TRBJ2-5, with TRBD1 identical over 9 bases. This CDR3 has 14 residues. Looked up from germline, CDR1 is MNHEY and CDR2 is SMNVEV (reference sequence). The V and J ends lost 1 base and 9 bases, in that order; junction bases with no gene match: 6. CDR3 region: CASSLYGTGTPQYF. CDR3 in DNA: TGTGCCAGCAGTTTATATGGGACAGGGACCCCCCAGTACTTC.

V gene TRBV7-8 combines with J gene TRBJ1-1, with D tentatively TRBD1 (5 bases). CDR1 is SGHVS, CDR2 FQNEAQ, per germline. This CDR3 region has 16 residues. V was shortened by 2 bases and J by 5 bases, with 18 bases between the two germline ends. The CDR3 spells CASSLMVGQGWTEAFF. The DNA of the CDR3 is TGTGCCAGCAGCTTAATGGTTGGGCAGGGATGGACTGAAGCTTTCTTT. Filled out from reference TRBV7-8 and TRBJ1-1, the complete variable domain reads GAGVSQSPRYKVAKRGQDVALRCDPISGHVSLFWYQQALGQGPEFLTYFQNEAQLDKSGLPSDRFFAERPEGSVSTLKIQRTQQEDSAVYLCASSLMVGQGWTEAFFGQGTRLTVV.

The chain links TRBV6-5 to TRBJ2-1, with 8 bases identical to TRBD1. This CDR3 region has 14 residues. V lost 5 bases and J lost 5; bases outside the gene matches: 5. CDR1 is MNHEY, CDR2 SVGAGI, per germline. Here the CDR3 reads CASSRGQGNNEQFF. The CDR3 bases are TGTGCCAGCAGTAGAGGACAGGGTAACAATGAGCAGTTCTTC.

This clone was recorded once. The CDR3 DNA sequence: TGCGCCAGCAGCAGCGGGACTTTGGGGAACTATGGCTACACCTTC. This codes for CASSSGTLGNYGYTF. V gene TRBV5-1 combines with J gene TRBJ1-2; D perhaps matches TRBD1 (5 bases). Germline CDR1 is SGHRS and CDR2 is YFSETQ. This CDR3 comprises 15 residues. Trimming took off 4 bases at V and 2 bases at J, with 15 bases between the two ends. The full variable domain, completed using reference TRBV5-1 and TRBJ1-2, is KAGVTQTPRYLIKTRGQQVTLSCSPISGHRSVSWYQQTPGQGLQFLFEYFSETQRNKGNFPGRFSGRQFSNSRSEMNVSTLELGDSALYLCASSSGTLGNYGYTFGSGTRLTVV.

This clone turned up a few times. The chain carries TRBV18 and TRBJ1-2; D gene ambiguous. The V gene's germline CDR1 is KGHSH and CDR2 LQKENI. V was cut by 6 bases and J by 7 bases, with 21 bases left in between. The CDR3 is 15 residues long. Here the CDR3 DNA reads TGTGCCAGCTCCCGTAGGGAGAAGGGATCAAGTGGCTACACCTTC. It translates to CASSRREKGSSGYTF.

The V call is TRBV10-3, the J call TRBJ2-7, with 8 bases fitting TRBD1. V shed 7 bases and J 3 bases; nucleotides not matched to a gene: 11. The CDR3 is made up of 15 amino acids. CDR1 and CDR2 (germline): ENHRY, SYGVKD. The CDR3 DNA follows: TGTGCCATCACCAGGGGGGACAGGAATGTCTACGAGCAGTACTTC. Its protein is CAITRGDRNVYEQYF.